This TCR beta chain is from a study of CXCR3-negative and CXCR3-positive naive CD8 T cells. Overall study results and limits: Memory CD8+ cells showed much lower diversity, while both naive subsets were comparably high. Hydrophobicity of TRB CDR3s was greater in CXCR3-positive naive cells than in CXCR3-negative naive cells.

The study sorted every CD8+ T cell subset in triplicate at 250,000 to 300,000 cells each. CD45RO-CCR7+CD27+CD95- defined naive CD8+ T cells. UMI labels and 5' RACE were used to prepare the TRB cDNA libraries. TCRdb derives one entry per CDR3 protein from the 5' RACE reads, leaving out DNA. This sample's table has some 130,000 distinct CDR3 sequences. The CDR3 length is 15 residues. From germline, CDR1 is SGHTA and CDR2 FQGNSA. Regarding this clonotype: The antigen is undetermined.

This TCR came from a human donor in good health. Some clones in this sample may be carry-over from other donors' samples. V usage is TRBV7-2 and J usage is TRBJ1-4; TCRdb returns TRBD1, unconfirmable since there is no DNA. The specimen sequenced was naive CXCR3- CD8+ T cells from blood. Subset given: CD45RO-CCR7+CD27+CD95- naive CD8+ T cells lacking CXCR3 (TNR3-). CDR3 region: CASSLDGGDSEKLFF.